The rows below give T cell receptor beta chains drawn from one sample of a study of T cell responses to AZD1222 COVID-19 vaccine. Sequencing was performed with immunoSEQ multiplex PCR; in TCRdb, only in-frame clones are kept and a portion is missing. The sample has fewer than 120,000 clones, about 88% seen once; the top ten hold around 1.7%. The sequencing here drew on peripheral blood, taken on day 0 of AZD1222 vaccination. Every receptor here comes from an adult in good health. Each CDR3 is given with its conserved first and last residue. Each record gives: clone size, J gene, V gene, D gene, CDR3 DNA, CDR3 protein. A D gene is named only where the DNA matches it firmly. Size is omitted from some rows. Given values are once, few, many or a class for expanded clones.

- TRBJ1-1 TRBV5-6 - TGTGCCAGCAGCTTGCCCAGCATGAACACTGAAGCTTTCTTT CASSLPSMNTEAFF
- TRBJ1-1 TRBV2 - TGTGCCAGCAGTGACGTGGGTCCTGAAGCTTTCTTT CASSDVGPEAFF
- TRBJ1-1 TRBV3-1/TRBV3-2 - TGTGCCAGCAGCCAAAGAAGAATCAGTAACACTGAAGCTTTCTTT CASSQRRISNTEAFF
- TRBJ1-1 TRBV27 - TGTGCCAGCAGTGTCCGGGGTTATGACACTGAAGCTTTCTTT CASSVRGYDTEAFF
- TRBJ1-2 TRBV11-2 TRBD1 TGTGCCAGCAGCGGCAGAAACCGGGACAGAACTACTAACTATGGCTACACCTTC CASSGRNRDRTTNYGYTF
- TRBJ1-2 TRBV5-6 - TGTGCCAGCAGCGAAGAGACAGCAGAGGATGGCTACACCTTC CASSEETAEDGYTF
- TRBJ1-1 TRBV5-1 - TGCGCCAGCAGCTTGATGGCGGGAGGCACTGAAGCTTTCTTT CASSLMAGGTEAFF
- TRBJ1-2 TRBV6-5 - TGTGCCAGCAGCCGATCAGGGGCACAGAACTATGGCTACACCTTC CASSRSGAQNYGYTF
- TRBJ2-2 TRBV30 - TGTGCCTGGAGTGTAAATACGTACACCGGGGAGCTGTTTTTT CAWSVNTYTGELFF
- TRBJ2-1 TRBV24-1 - TGTGCCACCAGTGACAATCCCAATGAGCAGTTCTTC CATSDNPNEQFF
- TRBJ2-3 TRBV30 - TGTGCCTGGAGTGCCCCCGGCCGGGGGATCAGCACAGATACGCAGTATTTT CAWSAPGRGISTDTQYF
- TRBJ2-1 TRBV21-1 - TGTGCCAGCAGCAAAGGCGGGCGGATTGTAGGGTACCCTGAGCAGTTCTTC CASSKGGRIVGYPEQFF
- TRBJ1-4 TRBV27 - TGTGCCAGCAGTTTAGCGCCTCGGGGGGATGAAAAACTGTTTTTT CASSLAPRGDEKLFF
- TRBJ1-1 TRBV30 - TGTGCCTGGAGTCCCCGGTGGGCAGGGAGCACTGAAGCTTTCTTT CAWSPRWAGSTEAFF
- TRBJ2-3 TRBV6-5 TRBD2 TGTGCCAGCAGACTAGCGTGGGGCACAGATACGCAGTATTTT CASRLAWGTDTQYF
- TRBJ2-7 TRBV6-1 - TGTGCCAGCAGTGAAGAGGGGTACGGGGAACCCTTTTACGAGCAGTACTTC CASSEEGYGEPFYEQYF
- TRBJ1-5 TRBV19 - TGTGCCAGTAGTACTGACAGCCTCAATCAGCCCCAGCATTTT CASSTDSLNQPQHF
- TRBJ2-7 TRBV2 TRBD1 TGTGCCAGCAGTGAAACGGGACAGGGGGGAGGCGAGCAGTACTTC CASSETGQGGGEQYF
- TRBJ1-2 TRBV3-1/TRBV3-2 - TGTGCCAGCAGCCAATATGGTGGGGATAACTATGGCTACACCTTC CASSQYGGDNYGYTF
- TRBJ2-2 TRBV19 - TGTGCCAGTAGTATGGGCAGGGCCGTCGGCGGGGAGCTGTTTTTT CASSMGRAVGGELFF
- TRBJ1-3 TRBV6-5 TRBD1 TGTGCCAGCTCGGGGGGACAGGGCCACGGCACCATATATTTT CASSGGQGHGTIYF
- TRBJ1-1 TRBV6-5 - TGTGCCAGCAGCCCATCGTTTTTGAACACTGAAGCTTTCTTT CASSPSFLNTEAFF
once TRBJ1-2 TRBV4-1 - TGCGCCAGCAGCCAAGATGGGGCCCGGAGGGACCCCCATGGCTACACCTTC CASSQDGARRDPHGYTF
- TRBJ1-2 TRBV5-1 - TGCGCCAGCAAACCTCAGACGACAGGCGTCTATGGCTACACCTTC CASKPQTTGVYGYTF
few TRBJ1-1 TRBV7-2 - TGTGCCAGCACTCTCTCCTCTCCTATGAACACTGAAGCTTTCTTT CASTLSSPMNTEAFF
- TRBJ1-1 TRBV7-6 - TGTGCCAGCAGCACCACCCCGAACACTGAAGCTTTCTTT CASSTTPNTEAFF
- TRBJ1-1 TRBV6-5 - TGTGCCAGCACCTCCGGCATGAACACTGAAGCTTTCTTT CASTSGMNTEAFF
- TRBJ1-1 TRBV5-1 TRBD1 TGCGCCAGCAGCCCCGGACAGGGGAAATACACTGAAGCTTTCTTT CASSPGQGKYTEAFF
- TRBJ1-1 TRBV7-9 - TGTGCCAGCAGCCGTAATGGGAACCCAGAGGAAACTGAAGCTTTCTTT CASSRNGNPEETEAFF
- TRBJ1-2 TRBV6-5 - TGTGCCAGCAGTTATCAGGCCAACTATGGCTACACCTTC CASSYQANYGYTF
- TRBJ2-1 TRBV5-1 - TGCGCCAGCGCCCCCGGACAGACCTACAATGAGCAGTTCTTC CASAPGQTYNEQFF
- TRBJ2-3 TRBV6-5 - TGTGCCAGCAGTTACCAGGGAAATACGCAGTATTTT CASSYQGNTQYF
few TRBJ2-7 TRBV3-1/TRBV3-2 TRBD2 TGTGCCAGCAGCCAGACTAGCGGGAGTTATTACGAGCAGTACTTC CASSQTSGSYYEQYF
- TRBJ2-2 TRBV4-1 - TGCGCCAGCAGCCAAGATCGGGGCACCGGGGAGCTGTTTTTT CASSQDRGTGELFF
- TRBJ2-7 TRBV4-1 - TGCGCCAGCAGCCAACCCCCTACAGGTCGGATCGGTGTCGAGCAGTACTTC CASSQPPTGRIGVEQYF
- TRBJ1-1 TRBV13 - TGTGCCAGCAGCTCCCACCCGGGTGGTGAAGCTTTCTTT CASSSHPGGEAFF